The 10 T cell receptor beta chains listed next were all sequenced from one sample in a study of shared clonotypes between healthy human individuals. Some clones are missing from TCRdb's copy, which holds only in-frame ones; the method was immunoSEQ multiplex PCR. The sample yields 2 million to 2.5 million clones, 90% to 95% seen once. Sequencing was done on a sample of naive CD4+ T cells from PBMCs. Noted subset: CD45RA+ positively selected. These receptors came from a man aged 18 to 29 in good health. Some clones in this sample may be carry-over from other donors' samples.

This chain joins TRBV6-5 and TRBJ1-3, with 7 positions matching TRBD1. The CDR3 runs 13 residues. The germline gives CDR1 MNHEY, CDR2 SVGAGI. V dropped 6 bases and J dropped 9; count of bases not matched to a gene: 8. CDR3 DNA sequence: TGTGCCAGCAGGATCGACAGGGACGGCACCATATATTTT. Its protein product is CASRIDRDGTIYF.

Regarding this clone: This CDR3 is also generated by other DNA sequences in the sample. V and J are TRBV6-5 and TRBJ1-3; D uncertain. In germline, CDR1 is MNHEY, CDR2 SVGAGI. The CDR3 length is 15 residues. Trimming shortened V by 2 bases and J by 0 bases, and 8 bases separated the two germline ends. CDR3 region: CASSYARDSGNTIYF. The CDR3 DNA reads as TGTGCCAGCAGTTACGCCCGGGACTCTGGAAACACCATATATTTT.

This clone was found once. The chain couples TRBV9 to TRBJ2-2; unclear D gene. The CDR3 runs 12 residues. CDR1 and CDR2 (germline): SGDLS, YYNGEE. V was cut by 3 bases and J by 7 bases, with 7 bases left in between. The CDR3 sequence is CASSAAGGELFF. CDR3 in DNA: TGTGCCAGCAGCGCTGCAGGCGGGGAGCTGTTTTTT.

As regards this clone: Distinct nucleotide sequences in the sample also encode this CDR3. The CDR3 reads CASSLAGGYEQYF. The CDR3, as DNA: TGTGCCAGCAGTCTAGCGGGAGGTTACGAGCAGTACTTC. The gene calls are TRBV28 and TRBJ2-7; TRBD2 matches at 11 bases. This CDR3 has 13 amino acids. Looked up from germline, CDR1 is MDHEN and CDR2 is SYDVKM. J lost 4 bases, V lost 5 bases, and 1 base had no gene match.

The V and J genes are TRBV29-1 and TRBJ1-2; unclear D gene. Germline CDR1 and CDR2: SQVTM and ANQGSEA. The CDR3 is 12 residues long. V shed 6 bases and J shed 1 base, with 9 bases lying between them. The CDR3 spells CSVRPSNYGYTF. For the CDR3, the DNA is TGCAGCGTACGACCGAGTAACTATGGCTACACCTTC.

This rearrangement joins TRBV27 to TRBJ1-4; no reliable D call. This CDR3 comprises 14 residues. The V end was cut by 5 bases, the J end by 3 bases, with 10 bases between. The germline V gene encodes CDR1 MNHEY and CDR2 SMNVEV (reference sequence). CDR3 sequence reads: CASSTAGANEKLFF. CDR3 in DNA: TGTGCCAGCAGTACGGCAGGAGCTAATGAAAAACTGTTTTTT.

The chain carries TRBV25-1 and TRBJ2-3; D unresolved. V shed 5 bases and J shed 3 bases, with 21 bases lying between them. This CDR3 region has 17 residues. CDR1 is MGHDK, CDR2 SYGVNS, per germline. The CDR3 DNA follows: TGTGCCAGCAGTTCCCCCGGACGGATTAGTGGGACAGATACGCAGTATTTT. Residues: CASSSPGRISGTDTQYF.

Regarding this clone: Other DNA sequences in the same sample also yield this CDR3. The CDR3 protein is CASNGGGYTF. The CDR3 nucleotides read TGTGCCAGCAACGGAGGTGGCTACACCTTC. The chain combines TRBV28 with TRBJ1-2; D gene ambiguous. The CDR3 extends over 10 amino acids. CDR1 and CDR2 from the germline V gene are MDHEN and SYDVKM. Trimming removed 7 bases at V and 7 bases at J, with 7 bases between.

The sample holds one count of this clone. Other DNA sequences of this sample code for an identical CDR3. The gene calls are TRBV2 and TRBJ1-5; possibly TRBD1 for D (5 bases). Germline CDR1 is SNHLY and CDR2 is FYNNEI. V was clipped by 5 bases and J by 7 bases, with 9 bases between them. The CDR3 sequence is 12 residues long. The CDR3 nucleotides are TGTGCCAGCAGTCCTCAGGGACAGCCCCAGCATTTT. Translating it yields CASSPQGQPQHF.

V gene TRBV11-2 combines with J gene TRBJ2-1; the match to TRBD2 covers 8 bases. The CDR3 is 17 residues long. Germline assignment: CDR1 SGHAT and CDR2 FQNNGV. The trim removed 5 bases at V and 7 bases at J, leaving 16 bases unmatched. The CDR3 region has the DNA TGTGCCAGCAGCCAACCGGGGGGGAGCGGGGCACAGAATGAGCAGTTCTTC. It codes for CASSQPGGSGAQNEQFF.